This record looks at one T cell receptor beta chain sequence and its context. Patients at the Seattle site were enrolled during active infection and followed longitudinally. In the original analysis: Researchers report that nucleated cell counts were estimated from reference gene primer amplification. The table came from immunoSEQ multiplex PCR; TCRdb's copy has only in-frame clones and leaves some out. V and J calls and clone size are as listed in that table; D and trimming were resolved from the DNA. Here the sample spans about 150,000 clones, approximately 80% being singletons. The source of the sample is a study of blood T cell repertoires in COVID-19. Study as a whole: Donors in the United States, Italy and Spain gave samples during acute or convalescent COVID-19.

The sample taken for sequencing was peripheral blood. The sequence was collected from an older woman with COVID-19, enrolled during active disease.

The CDR3 DNA reads as TGTGCCAGCAGCCCTGGTCAGTACACTGAAGCTTTCTTT. Translation: CASSPGQYTEAFF. The chain carries TRBV3-1 (or the pseudogene TRBV3-2) and TRBJ1-1; the D is unclear. The CDR3 extends over 13 amino acids. Between the trimmed V and J ends, which lost 4 bases and 3 bases, there was a span of 9 bases. The V gene's germline CDR1 is LGHDT and CDR2 YNNKEL (reference sequence).